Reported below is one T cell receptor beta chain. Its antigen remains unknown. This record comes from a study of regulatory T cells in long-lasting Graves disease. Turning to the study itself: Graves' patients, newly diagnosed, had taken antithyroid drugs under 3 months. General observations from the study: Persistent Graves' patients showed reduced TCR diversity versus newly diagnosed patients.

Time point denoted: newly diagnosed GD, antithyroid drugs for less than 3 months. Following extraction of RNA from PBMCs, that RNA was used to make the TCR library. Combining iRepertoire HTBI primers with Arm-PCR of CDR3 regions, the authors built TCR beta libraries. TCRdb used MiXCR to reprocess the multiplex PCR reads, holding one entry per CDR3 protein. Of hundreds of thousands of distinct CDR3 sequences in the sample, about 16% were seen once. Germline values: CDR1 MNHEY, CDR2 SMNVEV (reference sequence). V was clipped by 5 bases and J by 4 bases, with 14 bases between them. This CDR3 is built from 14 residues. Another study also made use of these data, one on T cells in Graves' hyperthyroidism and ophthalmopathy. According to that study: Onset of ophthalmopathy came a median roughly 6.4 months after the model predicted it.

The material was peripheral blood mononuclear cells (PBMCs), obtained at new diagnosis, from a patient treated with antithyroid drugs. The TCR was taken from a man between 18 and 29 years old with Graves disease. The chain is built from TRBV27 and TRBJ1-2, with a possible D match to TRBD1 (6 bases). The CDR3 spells CASSPRDTLYGYTF. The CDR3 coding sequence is TGTGCCAGCAGTCCGCGGGACACCCTCTATGGCTACACCTTC.